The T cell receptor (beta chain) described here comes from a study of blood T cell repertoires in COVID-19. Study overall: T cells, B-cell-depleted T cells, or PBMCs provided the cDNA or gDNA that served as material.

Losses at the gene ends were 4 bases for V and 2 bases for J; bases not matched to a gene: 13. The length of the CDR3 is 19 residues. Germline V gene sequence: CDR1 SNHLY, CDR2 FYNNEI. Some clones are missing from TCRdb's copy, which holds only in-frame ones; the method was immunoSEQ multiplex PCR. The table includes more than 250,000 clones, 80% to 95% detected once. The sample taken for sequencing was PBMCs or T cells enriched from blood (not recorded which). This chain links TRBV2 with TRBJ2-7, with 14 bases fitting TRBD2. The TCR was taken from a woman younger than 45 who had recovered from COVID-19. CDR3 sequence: CASSGLAGGFGVRTYEQYF. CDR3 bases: TGTGCCAGCAGTGGACTAGCGGGGGGGTTCGGCGTTCGAACCTACGAGCAGTACTTC.